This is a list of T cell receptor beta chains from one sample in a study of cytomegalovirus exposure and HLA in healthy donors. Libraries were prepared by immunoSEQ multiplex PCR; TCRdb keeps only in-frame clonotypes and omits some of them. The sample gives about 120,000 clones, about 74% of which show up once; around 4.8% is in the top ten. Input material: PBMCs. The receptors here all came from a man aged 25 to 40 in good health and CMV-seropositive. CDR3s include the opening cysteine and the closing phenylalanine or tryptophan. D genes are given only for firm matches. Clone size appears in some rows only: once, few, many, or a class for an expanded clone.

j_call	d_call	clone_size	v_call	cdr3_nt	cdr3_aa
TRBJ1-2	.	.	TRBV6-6	TGTGCCAGCAGTCGGTCGGCAGGTTTCGGCTATGGCTACACCTTC	CASSRSAGFGYGYTF
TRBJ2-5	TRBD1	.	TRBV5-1	TGCGCCAGCAGCCGGTGGGACAGGGCCCAAGAGACCCAGTACTTC	CASSRWDRAQETQYF
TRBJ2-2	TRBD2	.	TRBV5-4	TGTGCCAGCAGCTTCCTTAGCGGGTTGGGCGGGGAGCTGTTTTTT	CASSFLSGLGGELFF
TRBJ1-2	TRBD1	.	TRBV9	TGTGCCAGCAGCCCCCGGAGGGGGGAAGGGGGCGATGGCTACACCTTC	CASSPRRGEGGDGYTF
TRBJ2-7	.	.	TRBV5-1	TGCGCCAGCAGCTTCCGGGGGGCTCTACTCTACGAGCAGTACTTC	CASSFRGALLYEQYF
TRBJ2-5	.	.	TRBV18	TGTGCCAGCTCACCAGGGCCCCAAGAGACCCAGTACTTC	CASSPGPQETQYF
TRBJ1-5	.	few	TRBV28	TGTGCCAGCTCCCGGGACACCCACAATCAGCCCCAGCATTTT	CASSRDTHNQPQHF
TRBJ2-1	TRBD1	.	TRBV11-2	TGTGCCAGCAGCTTCGGGACAGGGGGAGCAAACTCCTACAATGAGCAGTTCTTC	CASSFGTGGANSYNEQFF
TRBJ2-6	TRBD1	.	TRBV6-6	TGTGCCAGCAGTCGACAGGGGGTATCTGGGGCCAACGTCCTGACTTTC	CASSRQGVSGANVLTF
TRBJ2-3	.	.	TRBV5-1	TGCGCCAGCAGCTTCAAACTAGCTGCAGATACGCAGTATTTT	CASSFKLAADTQYF
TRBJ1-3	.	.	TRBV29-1	TGCAGCGTTGACAAGTCCAGCTCTGGAAACACCATATATTTT	CSVDKSSSGNTIYF
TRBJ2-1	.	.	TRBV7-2	TGTGCCAGCAGCTTAGAATTGCGCGGGGAGCAGTTCTTC	CASSLELRGEQFF
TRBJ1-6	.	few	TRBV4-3	TGCGCCAGCAGCCAAGATTCGGGGGGGAATAATTCACCCCTCCACTTT	CASSQDSGGNNSPLHF
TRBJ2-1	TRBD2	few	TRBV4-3	TGCGCCAGCAGCCAAGCTCGACTAGCGGGGGCCAATGAGCAGTTCTTC	CASSQARLAGANEQFF
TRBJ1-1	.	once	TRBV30	TGTGCCTGGGAGAATGGGGGGGCTGAAGCTTTCTTT	CAWENGGAEAFF
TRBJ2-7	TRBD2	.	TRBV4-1	TGCGCCAGCAGCCCCCGGGAGGCAGCACCTTACGAGCAGTACTTC	CASSPREAAPYEQYF
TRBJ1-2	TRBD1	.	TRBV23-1	TGCGCCAGCAGTCAATACCGACAGGGGACCAACTATGGCTACACCTTC	CASSQYRQGTNYGYTF
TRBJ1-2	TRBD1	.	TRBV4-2	TGTGCCAGCAGCCCCGGGACAGGGGTTGGCTACCCCTTC	CASSPGTGVGYPF
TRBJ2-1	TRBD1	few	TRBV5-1	TGCGCCAGCAGCTCGGGACAGGGGGTTATCAATGAGCAGTTCTTC	CASSSGQGVINEQFF
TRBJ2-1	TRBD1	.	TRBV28	TGTGCCAGCAGTTTAGAAGGACAGGGGTCGGATGAGCAGTTCTTC	CASSLEGQGSDEQFF
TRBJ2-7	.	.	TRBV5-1	TGCGCCAGCAGCTTGGCAACCGAGGTCTCCTACGAGCAGTACTTC	CASSLATEVSYEQYF
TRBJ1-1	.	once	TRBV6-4	TGTGCCAGCAGTGGACAGATGAACACTGAAGCTTTCTTT	CASSGQMNTEAFF
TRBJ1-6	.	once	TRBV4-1	TGCGCCAGCAGCCAAATAGCCGGGCCCCGGGACACCTATAATTCACCCCTCCACTTT	CASSQIAGPRDTYNSPLHF
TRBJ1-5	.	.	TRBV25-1	TGTGCCAGCAGTGAAACGGGGTATCAGCCCCAGCATTTT	CASSETGYQPQHF
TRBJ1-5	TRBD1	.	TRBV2	TGTGCCAGCAGTGCTACCGACAGGGGGCGGAATCAGCCCCAGCATTTT	CASSATDRGRNQPQHF
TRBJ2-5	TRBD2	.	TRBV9	TGTGCCAGCAGCGCATTAGCGGGGGGGCGAGGGGAGACCCAGTACTTC	CASSALAGGRGETQYF
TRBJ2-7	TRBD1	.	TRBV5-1	TGCGCCAGCAGCATTCGACAGGGGGCATTCGAGCAGTACTTC	CASSIRQGAFEQYF
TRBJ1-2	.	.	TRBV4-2	TGTGCCAGCAGCCAAGGTCGTGGCTACACCTTC	CASSQGRGYTF
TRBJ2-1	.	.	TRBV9	TGTGCCAGCAGCCCCCCGGGTGAGCAGTTCTTC	CASSPPGEQFF
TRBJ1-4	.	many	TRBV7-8	TGTGCCAGCAGCTTAGAAACCGCAGCTAATGAAAAACTGTTTTTT	CASSLETAANEKLFF
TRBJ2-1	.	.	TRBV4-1	TGCGCCAGCAGCCCAGCCCGGACAGTTTCCTACAATGAGCAGTTCTTC	CASSPARTVSYNEQFF